Sequencing of this TCR beta chain was carried out in a study of T cell responses to AZD1222 COVID-19 vaccine. Concerning this clone: Its antigen is not known.

This table comes from immunoSEQ multiplex PCR, and its TCRdb copy is limited to in-frame clones, with some not included. The sample carries approximately 120,000 clones, roughly nine tenths recorded once. Germline V CDR1 and CDR2: SNHLY, FYNNEI. The ends were cut back, 4 bases at V and 7 bases at J, with 8 bases in the middle. The CDR3 contains 13 residues. Study-wide points: Possibly, clonal diversity was underestimated; donors were largely white British and included more females.

The TCR was taken from an adult in good health. The sequenced sample was peripheral blood, obtained on day 0 of AZD1222 vaccination. J is TRBJ1-6 and V is TRBV2; D is undetermined. The CDR3 region has the DNA TGTGCCAGCAGTGGAGAAGGGAATTCACCCCTCCACTTT. Translating it yields CASSGEGNSPLHF.